These 9 T cell receptor beta chains were all obtained from the same sample, sequenced in a study of CD8 T cells in Susac syndrome. The RNA, roughly 0.5 to 1 ug, was put through reverse transcription using random hexamers. One entry per CDR3 protein, called by TCRdb with MiXCR from the immunoSEQ multiplex PCR reads. The sample yields some 200,000 distinct CDR3 sequences, approximately 94% seen once. The sample was CD4+ T cells from PBMCs. Source of these receptors: a human donor in good health.

The V gene is TRBV4-3, the J gene TRBJ2-1, with 11 positions matching TRBD2. Germline assignment: CDR1 LGHNA and CDR2 YSLEER. V trimming: 4 bases; J trimming: 8 bases; junction bases outside the gene matches: 4. CDR3 size: 14 residues. DNA of the CDR3: TGCGCCAGCAGCCTAGCGGGAGGGCCCCATGAGCAGTTCTTC. As protein: CASSLAGGPHEQFF.

The CDR3 protein is CAWSGLAAETQYF. The CDR3 DNA reads TGTGCCTGGAGTGGCCTAGCGGCTGAGACCCAGTACTTC. The chain links TRBV30 to TRBJ2-5; the match to TRBD2 covers 7 bases. V shed 1 base and J 5 bases; nucleotides not matched to a gene: 4. Per germline, CDR1 GTSNPN and CDR2 SVGIG (reference sequence). The length of the CDR3 is 13 residues.

V is TRBV3-1 and J is TRBJ2-1, with 11 bases matching TRBD2. CDR3 length: 16 amino acids. Germline CDR1 LGHDT, CDR2 YNNKEL (reference sequence). V was pared by 3 bases and J by 7 bases, with 8 bases of the junction left unmatched. CDR3: CASSHDLAGGSNEQFF. Written as DNA, the CDR3 is TGTGCCAGCAGCCACGACCTAGCGGGAGGATCGAATGAGCAGTTCTTC.

V is TRBV27 and J is TRBJ2-3; 8 bases line up with TRBD2. Trimming at V came to 5 bases and at J to 1 base, leaving 11 bases not matched to a gene. Germline V gene lookup returns CDR1 MNHEY and CDR2 SMNVEV (reference sequence). This CDR3 has 17 residues. The CDR3 sequence: CASSPLSGSRGTDTQYF. Here the CDR3 DNA reads TGTGCCAGCAGTCCCTTGAGCGGGAGTCGGGGCACAGATACGCAGTATTTT.

V gene TRBV5-6 combines with J gene TRBJ2-5; D gene ambiguous. Germline loops: CDR1 SGHDT, CDR2 YYEEEE. Trimming cost V 1 base and J 1 base, with 8 bases left between them. The CDR3 covers 14 residues. CDR3 protein: CASSLIQVQETQYF. Written as DNA, the CDR3 is TGTGCCAGCAGCTTGATACAAGTCCAAGAGACCCAGTACTTC.

J is TRBJ2-3 and V is TRBV2, with D perhaps matching TRBD1 (6 bases). Germline V lookup: CDR1 SNHLY, CDR2 FYNNEI. The germline V and J ends were trimmed by 4 bases and 0 bases, with 11 bases remaining between them. The CDR3 runs 15 residues. CDR3 in DNA: TGTGCCAGCAGTGTCCTCAGGGGAAGCACAGATACGCAGTATTTT. This sequence encodes CASSVLRGSTDTQYF.

The rearrangement uses TRBV5-1 and TRBJ2-5; the D gene is possibly TRBD2 (5 bases). The CDR3 runs 14 residues. Trimming left V 4 bases short and J 5 bases short, with 15 bases between. Germline V gene sequence: CDR1 SGHRS, CDR2 YFSETQ. CDR3 protein: CASSLRGNVETQYF. The CDR3 nucleotides read TGCGCCAGCAGCCTACGGGGAAACGTGGAGACCCAGTACTTC.

V gene TRBV27 combines with J gene TRBJ2-7; D might be TRBD1 or TRBD2, each matching 6 bases. CDR3 length: 16 residues. Trimming removed 4 bases from V and 2 bases from J, with 18 bases in between. The germline V gene encodes CDR1 MNHEY and CDR2 SMNVEV (reference sequence). Here the CDR3 reads CASSSPPRGVTYEQYF. The CDR3 DNA reads as TGTGCCAGCAGTTCGCCACCTAGGGGGGTTACCTACGAGCAGTACTTC.

This chain links TRBV7-2 with TRBJ2-7; 8 positions match TRBD2. Germline lookup yields CDR1 SGHTA and CDR2 FQGNSA. The J segment lost 3 bases and the V segment lost 5 bases, leaving 3 bases of the junction unmatched. The CDR3 runs 13 residues. In nucleotides, the CDR3 is TGTGCCAGCAGCACCCGGGGGGGCTACGAGCAGTACTTC. This sequence encodes CASSTRGGYEQYF.